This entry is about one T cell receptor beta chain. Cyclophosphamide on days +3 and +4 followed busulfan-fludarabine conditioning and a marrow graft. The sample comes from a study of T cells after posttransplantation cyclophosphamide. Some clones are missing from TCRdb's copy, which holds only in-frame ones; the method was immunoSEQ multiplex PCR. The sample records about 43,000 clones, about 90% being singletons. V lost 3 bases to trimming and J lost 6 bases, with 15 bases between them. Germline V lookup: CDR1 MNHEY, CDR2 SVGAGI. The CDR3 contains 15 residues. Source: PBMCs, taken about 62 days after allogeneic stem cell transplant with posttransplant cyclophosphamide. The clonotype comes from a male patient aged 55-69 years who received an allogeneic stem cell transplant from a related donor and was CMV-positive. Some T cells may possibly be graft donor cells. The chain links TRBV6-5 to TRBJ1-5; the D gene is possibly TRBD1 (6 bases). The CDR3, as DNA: TGTGCCAGCAGTTATAAGGGGGGAGGGGTTCAGCCCCAGCATTTT. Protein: CASSYKGGGVQPQHF.